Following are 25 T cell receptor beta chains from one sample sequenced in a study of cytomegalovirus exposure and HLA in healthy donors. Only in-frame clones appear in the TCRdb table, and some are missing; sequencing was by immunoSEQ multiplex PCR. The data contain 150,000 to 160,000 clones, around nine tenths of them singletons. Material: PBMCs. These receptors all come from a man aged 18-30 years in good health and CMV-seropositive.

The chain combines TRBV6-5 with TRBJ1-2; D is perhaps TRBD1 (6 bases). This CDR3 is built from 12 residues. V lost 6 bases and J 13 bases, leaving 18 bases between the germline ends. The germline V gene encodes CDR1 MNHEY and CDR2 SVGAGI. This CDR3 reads CASSPPDRPSTF. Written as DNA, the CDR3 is TGTGCCAGCAGCCCCCCCGACAGGCCAAGCACCTTC.

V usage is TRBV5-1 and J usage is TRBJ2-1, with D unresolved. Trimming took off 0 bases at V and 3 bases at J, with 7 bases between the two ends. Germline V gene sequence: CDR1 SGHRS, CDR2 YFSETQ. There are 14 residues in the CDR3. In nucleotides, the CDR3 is TGCGCCAGCAGCTTGGGAGCGAACTACAATGAGCAGTTCTTC. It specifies CASSLGANYNEQFF.

CDR3 sequence reads: CAWRFNMNTEAFF. Here the CDR3 DNA reads TGTGCCTGGAGATTTAACATGAACACTGAAGCTTTCTTT. V gene TRBV30 combines with J gene TRBJ1-1; D call uncertain. V shed 3 bases and J shed 0 bases, with 8 bases lying between them. The CDR3 loop spans 13 amino acids. Germline CDR1 and CDR2: GTSNPN and SVGIG (reference sequence).

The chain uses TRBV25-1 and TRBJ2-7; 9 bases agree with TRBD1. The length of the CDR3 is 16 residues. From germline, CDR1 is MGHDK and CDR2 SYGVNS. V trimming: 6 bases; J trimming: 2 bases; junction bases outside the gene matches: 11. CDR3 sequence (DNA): TGTGCCAGCAGCTCTCCGGGACAGGGCATCGCCTACGAGCAGTACTTC. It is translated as CASSSPGQGIAYEQYF.

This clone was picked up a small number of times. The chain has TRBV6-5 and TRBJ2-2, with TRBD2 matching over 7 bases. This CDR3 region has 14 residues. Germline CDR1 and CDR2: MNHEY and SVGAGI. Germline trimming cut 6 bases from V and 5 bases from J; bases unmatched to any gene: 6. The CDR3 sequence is CASSSGARTGELFF. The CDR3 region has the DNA TGTGCCAGCAGCAGCGGGGCGAGGACCGGGGAGCTGTTTTTT.

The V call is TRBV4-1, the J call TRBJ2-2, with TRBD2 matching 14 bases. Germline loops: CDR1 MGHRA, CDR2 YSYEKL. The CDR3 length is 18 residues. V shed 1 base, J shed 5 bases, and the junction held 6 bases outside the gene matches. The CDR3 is CASSQGGLAGVGTGELFF. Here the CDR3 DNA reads TGCGCCAGCAGCCAAGGGGGACTAGCGGGAGTGGGGACCGGGGAGCTGTTTTTT.

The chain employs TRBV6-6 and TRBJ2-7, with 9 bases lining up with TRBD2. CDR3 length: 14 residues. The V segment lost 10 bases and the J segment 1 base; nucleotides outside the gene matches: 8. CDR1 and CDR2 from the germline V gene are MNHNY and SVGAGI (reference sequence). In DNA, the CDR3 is TGTGCCACCCGACCCGCGGGAGGGTCCTACGAGCAGTACTTC. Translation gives CATRPAGGSYEQYF.

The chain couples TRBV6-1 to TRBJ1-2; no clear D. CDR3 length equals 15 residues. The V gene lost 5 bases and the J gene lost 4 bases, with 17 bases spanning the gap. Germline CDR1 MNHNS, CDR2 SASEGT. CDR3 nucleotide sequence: TGTGCCAGCAGTTTCGGGCCCGGGAGTGCCTATGGCTACACCTTC. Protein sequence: CASSFGPGSAYGYTF.

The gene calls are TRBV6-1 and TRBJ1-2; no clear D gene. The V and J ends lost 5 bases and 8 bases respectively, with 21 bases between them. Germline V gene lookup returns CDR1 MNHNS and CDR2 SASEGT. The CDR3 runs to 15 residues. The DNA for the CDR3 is TGTGCCAGCAGTCAACGAGGGAGGGTCGGGGAGGGCTACACCTTC. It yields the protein CASSQRGRVGEGYTF.

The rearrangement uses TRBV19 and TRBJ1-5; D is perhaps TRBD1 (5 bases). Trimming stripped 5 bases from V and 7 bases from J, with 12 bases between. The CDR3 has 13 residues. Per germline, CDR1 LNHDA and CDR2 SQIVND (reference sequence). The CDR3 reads CASSPLAGQPQHF. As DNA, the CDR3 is TGTGCCAGTAGTCCCCTCGCAGGGCAGCCCCAGCATTTT.

CDR3 sequence: CASSPTEVGEQFF. DNA of the CDR3: TGCGCCAGCAGCCCAACGGAGGTGGGTGAGCAGTTCTTC. V and J are TRBV4-3 and TRBJ2-1; D may be TRBD2 (5 bases). CDR3 size: 13 residues. V was shortened by 4 bases and J by 9 bases, with 13 bases between the two germline ends. Germline CDR1 is LGHNA and CDR2 is YSLEER.

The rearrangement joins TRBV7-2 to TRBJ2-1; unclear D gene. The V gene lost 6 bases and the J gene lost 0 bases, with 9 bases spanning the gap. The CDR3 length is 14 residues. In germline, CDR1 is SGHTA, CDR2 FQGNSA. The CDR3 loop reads CASRPTSSYNEQFF. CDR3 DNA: TGTGCCAGCAGACCAACAAGCTCCTACAATGAGCAGTTCTTC.

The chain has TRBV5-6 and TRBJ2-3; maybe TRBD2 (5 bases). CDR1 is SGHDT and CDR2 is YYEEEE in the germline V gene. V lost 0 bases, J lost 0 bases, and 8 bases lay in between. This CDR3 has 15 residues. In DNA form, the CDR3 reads TGTGCCAGCAGCTTGGGAGGGATAAGCACAGATACGCAGTATTTT. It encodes CASSLGGISTDTQYF.

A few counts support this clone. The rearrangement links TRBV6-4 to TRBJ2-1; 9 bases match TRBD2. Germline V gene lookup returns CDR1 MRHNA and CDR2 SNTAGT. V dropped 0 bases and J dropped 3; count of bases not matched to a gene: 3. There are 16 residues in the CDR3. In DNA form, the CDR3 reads TGTGCCAGCAGTGACTCCGCGGGGGGGGACTACAATGAGCAGTTCTTC. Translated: CASSDSAGGDYNEQFF.

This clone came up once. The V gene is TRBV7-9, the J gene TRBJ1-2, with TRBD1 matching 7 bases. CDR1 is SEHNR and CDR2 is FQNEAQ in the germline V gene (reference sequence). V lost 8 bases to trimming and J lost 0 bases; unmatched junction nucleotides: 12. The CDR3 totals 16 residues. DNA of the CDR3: TGTGCCAGCCGGCGAGGGACAGACCAAACTAACTATGGCTACACCTTC. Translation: CASRRGTDQTNYGYTF.

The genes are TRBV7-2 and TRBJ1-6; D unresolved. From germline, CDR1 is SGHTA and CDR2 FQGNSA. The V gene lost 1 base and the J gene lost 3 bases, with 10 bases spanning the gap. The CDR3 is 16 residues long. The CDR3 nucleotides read TGTGCCAGCAGCTTAGTCGGGGTTAGCTATAATTCACCCCTCCACTTT. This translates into CASSLVGVSYNSPLHF.

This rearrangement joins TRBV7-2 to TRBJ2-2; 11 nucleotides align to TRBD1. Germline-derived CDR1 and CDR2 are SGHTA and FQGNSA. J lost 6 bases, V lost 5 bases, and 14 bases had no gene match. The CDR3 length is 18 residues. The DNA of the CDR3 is TGTGCCAGCAGCCTGTTCCCCCAAGGACAGGGGGCGGCCGGGGAGCTGTTTTTT. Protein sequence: CASSLFPQGQGAAGELFF.

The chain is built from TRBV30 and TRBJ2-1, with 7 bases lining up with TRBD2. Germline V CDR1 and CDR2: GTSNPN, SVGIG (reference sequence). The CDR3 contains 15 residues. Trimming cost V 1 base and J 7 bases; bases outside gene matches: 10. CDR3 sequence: CAWSGRELGVNEQFF. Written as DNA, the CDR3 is TGTGCCTGGAGTGGGCGGGAGCTTGGGGTGAATGAGCAGTTCTTC.

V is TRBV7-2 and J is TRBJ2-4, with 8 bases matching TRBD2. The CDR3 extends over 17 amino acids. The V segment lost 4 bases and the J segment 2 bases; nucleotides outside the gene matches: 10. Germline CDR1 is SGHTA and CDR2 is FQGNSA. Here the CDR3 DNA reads TGTGCCAGCAGCTCCATGGGGCTAGCGGGCTCCAAAAACATTCAGTACTTC. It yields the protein CASSSMGLAGSKNIQYF.

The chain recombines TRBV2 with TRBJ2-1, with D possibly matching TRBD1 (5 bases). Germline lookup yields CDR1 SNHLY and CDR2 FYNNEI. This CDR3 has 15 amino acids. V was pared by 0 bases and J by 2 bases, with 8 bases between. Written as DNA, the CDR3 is TGTGCCAGCAGTGAAGCAGGGGCTACCTACAATGAGCAGTTCTTC. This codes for CASSEAGATYNEQFF.

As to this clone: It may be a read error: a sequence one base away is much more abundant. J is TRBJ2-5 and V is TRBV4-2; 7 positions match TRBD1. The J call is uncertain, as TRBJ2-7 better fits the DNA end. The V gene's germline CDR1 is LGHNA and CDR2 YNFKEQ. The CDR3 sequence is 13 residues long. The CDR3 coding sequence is TGTGCCAGCAGCCCGAACAGGGGTAACGAGCAGTACTTC. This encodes CASSPNRGNEQYF.

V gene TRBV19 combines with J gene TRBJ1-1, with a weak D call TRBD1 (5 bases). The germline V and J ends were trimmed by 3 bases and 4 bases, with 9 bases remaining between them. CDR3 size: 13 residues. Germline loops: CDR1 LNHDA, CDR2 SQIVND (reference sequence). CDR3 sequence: CASSILTGTEAFF. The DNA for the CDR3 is TGTGCCAGTAGTATTTTAACAGGCACTGAAGCTTTCTTT.

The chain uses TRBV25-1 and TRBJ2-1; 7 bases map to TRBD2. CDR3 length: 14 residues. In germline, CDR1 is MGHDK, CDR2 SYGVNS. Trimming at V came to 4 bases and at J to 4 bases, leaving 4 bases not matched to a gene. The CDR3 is CASSGLADYNEQFF. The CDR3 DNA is TGTGCCAGCAGTGGGCTAGCGGATTACAATGAGCAGTTCTTC. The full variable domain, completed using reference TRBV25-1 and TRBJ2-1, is EADIYQTPRYLVIGTGKKITLECSQTMGHDKMYWYQQDPGMELHLIHYSYGVNSTEKGDLSSESTVSRIRTEHFPLTLESARPSHTSQYLCASSGLADYNEQFFGPGTRLTVL.

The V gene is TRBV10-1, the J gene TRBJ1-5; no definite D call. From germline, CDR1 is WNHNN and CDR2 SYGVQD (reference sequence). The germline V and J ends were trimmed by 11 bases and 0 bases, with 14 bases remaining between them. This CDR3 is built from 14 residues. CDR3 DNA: TGCGCCCCGAACCGCCAGGATAGCAATCAGCCCCAGCATTTT. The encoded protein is CAPNRQDSNQPQHF.

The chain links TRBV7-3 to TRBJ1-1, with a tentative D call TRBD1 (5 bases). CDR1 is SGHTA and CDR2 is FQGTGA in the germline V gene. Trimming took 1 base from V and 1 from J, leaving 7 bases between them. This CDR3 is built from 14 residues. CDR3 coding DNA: TGTGCCAGCAGCTTAATCGGGGGGAACACTGAAGCTTTCTTT. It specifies CASSLIGGNTEAFF.